The present T cell receptor (beta chain) was sequenced within a study of CD8 T cells in ankylosing spondylitis. Per the germline V gene, CDR1 is MNHNS and CDR2 is SASEGT. The CDR3 covers 13 residues. V was pared by 6 bases and J by 3 bases, with 12 bases between. Each CDR3 protein gets one entry after TCRdb re-called the 5' RACE reads with MiXCR. The sample holds about 500,000 distinct CDR3 sequences; more than 9.5% are singletons and the top ten take around 7%. Worth noting for this clonotype: What it recognizes is unknown.

Study-level findings and limits: Ankylosing spondylitis blood appeared to carry a characteristic TCR beta motif of roughly eight highly homologous variants.

The chain joins TRBV6-1 to TRBJ2-7, with D perhaps matching TRBD2 (5 bases). The sample comprised blood, either unsorted or a sorted T cell fraction (not recorded which). The sequence came from a male donor with ankylosing spondylitis. Here the CDR3 DNA reads TGTGCCAGCAGCCCGGACGGGATCTACGAGCAGTACGTC. Translated, it gives CASSPDGIYEQYV.